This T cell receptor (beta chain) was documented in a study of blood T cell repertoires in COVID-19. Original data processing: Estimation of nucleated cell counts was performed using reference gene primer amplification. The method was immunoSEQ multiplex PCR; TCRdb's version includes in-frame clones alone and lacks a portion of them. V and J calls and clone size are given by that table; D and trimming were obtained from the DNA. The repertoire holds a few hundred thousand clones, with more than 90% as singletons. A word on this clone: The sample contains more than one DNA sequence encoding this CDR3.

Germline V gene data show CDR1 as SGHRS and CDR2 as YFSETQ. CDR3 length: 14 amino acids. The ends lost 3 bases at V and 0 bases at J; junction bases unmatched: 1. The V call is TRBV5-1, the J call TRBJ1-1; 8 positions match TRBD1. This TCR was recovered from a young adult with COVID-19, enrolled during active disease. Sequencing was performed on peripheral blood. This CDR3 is CASSSTGVNTEAFF. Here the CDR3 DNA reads TGCGCCAGCAGCTCGACAGGGGTGAACACTGAAGCTTTCTTT.